This is a list of T cell receptor beta chains from one sample in a study of shared clonotypes between healthy human individuals. Clones were read by immunoSEQ multiplex PCR, and TCRdb kept only the in-frame ones, dropping some. The sample records 1,400,000 or so clones, approximately 98.5% being singletons. The sequencing sample was made of naive CD4+ T cells sorted from blood. The receptors originated from a man aged 25-45 years in good health. Each CDR3 is given with its conserved first and last residue. A D gene is named only where the DNA matches it firmly. Clone size appears in some rows only: once, few, many, or a class for an expanded clone.

clone_size d_call j_call v_call cdr3_aa cdr3_nt
. TRBD2 TRBJ2-3 TRBV19 CASNPAGGLGTQYF TGTGCCAGTAATCCCGCGGGGGGGCTTGGTACGCAGTATTTT
. TRBD2 TRBJ2-3 TRBV9 CASSVATGTSGHTDTQYF TGTGCCAGCAGCGTTGCTACCGGGACTAGCGGTCATACAGATACGCAGTATTTT
. . TRBJ1-4 TRBV29-1 CSVEPPGNEKLFF TGCAGCGTTGAACCCCCGGGTAATGAAAAACTGTTTTTT
. TRBD1 TRBJ1-3 TRBV7-8 CASSETGGHSGNTIYF TGTGCCAGCAGCGAGACAGGGGGACACTCTGGAAACACCATATATTTT
. TRBD1 TRBJ2-5 TRBV4-1 CASSRTGQGFETQYF TGCGCCAGCAGTCGTACGGGACAGGGATTTGAGACCCAGTACTTC
. . TRBJ2-7 TRBV28 CASSSIREQYF TGTGCCAGCAGTTCCATACGCGAGCAGTACTTC
. . TRBJ2-7 TRBV4-3 CASSPEIGSYEQYF TGCGCCAGCAGCCCAGAGATAGGGTCCTACGAGCAGTACTTC
. TRBD1 TRBJ1-1 TRBV7-9 CASSFHQGADTEAFF TGTGCCAGCAGCTTCCACCAGGGGGCGGACACTGAAGCTTTCTTT
once . TRBJ1-3 TRBV25-1 CASSDLGVSGNTIYF TGTGCCAGCAGTGATTTAGGCGTCTCTGGAAACACCATATATTTT
. . TRBJ1-4 TRBV19 CASSGGSSGGLFF TGTGCCAGTAGTGGGGGTTCGTCCGGAGGGTTGTTTTTT
. TRBD1 TRBJ2-5 TRBV5-4 CASSADRGQETQYF TGTGCCAGCAGCGCAGACAGGGGCCAGGAGACCCAGTACTTC
. TRBD2 TRBJ2-1 TRBV11-2 CASSKGLAGANEQFF TGTGCCAGCAGCAAGGGACTAGCGGGAGCCAATGAGCAGTTCTTC
. . TRBJ1-1 TRBV28 CASILDVEAFF .
. . TRBJ1-4 TRBV28 CASLAGEMGEKLFF TGTGCCAGCTTGGCTGGAGAAATGGGGGAAAAACTGTTTTTT
. . TRBJ2-2 TRBV9 CASSAWGRSYGELFF TGTGCCAGCAGCGCCTGGGGACGTTCGTACGGGGAGCTGTTTTTT
. . TRBJ2-1 TRBV7-2 CASTQESFPTNEQFF TGTGCCAGCACCCAGGAGAGCTTTCCTACCAATGAGCAGTTCTTC
. . TRBJ1-1 TRBV15 CATSRDYLGTEAFF TGTGCCACCAGCAGAGATTACCTGGGAACTGAAGCTTTCTTT
. . TRBJ1-5 TRBV28 CASSLPPPQGQPQHF TGTGCCAGCAGTTTGCCCCCCCCTCAAGGTCAGCCCCAGCATTTT
. . TRBJ1-2 TRBV5-5 CASSLTRVLYGYTF TGTGCCAGCAGCCTGACCCGGGTCCTGTATGGCTACACCTTC
. TRBD1 TRBJ1-5 TRBV5-6 CASSSGQGRSQPQHF TGTGCCAGCAGCTCGGGACAGGGAAGAAGTCAGCCCCAGCATTTT
. TRBD1 TRBJ1-2 TRBV19 CASSQRGRDYGYTF TGTGCCAGTAGTCAGAGGGGGCGCGACTATGGCTACACCTTC
. TRBD2 TRBJ2-1 TRBV15 CATSRSPGLAGAREQFF TGTGCCACCAGCAGGTCACCGGGACTAGCGGGAGCCCGTGAGCAGTTCTTC
few . TRBJ1-2 TRBV9 CASSFRAENPNYGYTF TGTGCCAGCAGCTTTAGAGCAGAGAACCCCAACTATGGCTACACCTTC
. . TRBJ2-2 TRBV4-3 CASSLSTTRRGELFF TGCGCCAGCAGTTTGTCGACTACCCGGAGGGGGGAGCTGTTTTTT
. TRBD1 TRBJ1-1 TRBV18 CASSPTGEAVNTEAFF TGTGCCAGCTCACCTACAGGGGAAGCAGTGAACACTGAAGCTTTCTTT
. . TRBJ1-1 TRBV29-1 CSVEDQAANTEAFF TGCAGCGTTGAAGATCAAGCCGCGAACACTGAAGCTTTCTTT
. TRBD1 TRBJ1-4 TRBV5-5 CASSGDRVHISEKLFF TGTGCCAGCAGCGGAGACAGGGTTCATATCTCAGAAAAACTGTTTTTT
once . TRBJ2-2 TRBV18 CASSPINTGELFF TGTGCCAGCTCACCCATTAACACCGGGGAGCTGTTTTTT
. . TRBJ2-3 TRBV19 CASSGRRGGTDTQYF TGTGCCAGTAGTGGTCGGAGAGGGGGCACAGATACGCAGTATTTT
. . TRBJ2-3 TRBV5-4 CASRLGGQRTDTQYF TGTGCCAGCAGACTGGGGGGTCAGCGCACAGATACGCAGTATTTT
. . TRBJ2-7 TRBV7-2 CASSLVSLGPGSWYEQYF TGTGCCAGCAGCTTAGTCTCCCTGGGACCGGGGAGTTGGTACGAGCAGTACTTC
. TRBD2 TRBJ2-1 TRBV5-1 CASSPGLAGGGDEQFF TGCGCCAGCAGCCCCGGACTAGCGGGAGGAGGGGATGAGCAGTTCTTC
. . TRBJ2-7 TRBV7-2 CASSLAGDRVYEQYF TGTGCCAGCAGCTTAGCAGGGGATCGGGTCTACGAGCAGTACTTC
once . TRBJ2-1 TRBV11-2 CASSLGAYTSYNEQFF TGTGCCAGCAGCTTAGGGGCTTATACCTCCTACAATGAGCAGTTCTTC
. . TRBJ1-1 TRBV7-9 CASSLRGTVNTEAFF TGTGCCAGCAGCTTACGCGGGACGGTTAACACTGAAGCTTTCTTT
. . TRBJ2-5 TRBV7-2 CASSLEGKTQYF TGTGCCAGCAGCTTAGAAGGAAAGACCCAGTACTTC
. . TRBJ2-7 TRBV10-1 CASSAARDGSYEQYF TGCGCCAGCAGTGCGGCCCGGGACGGATCCTACGAGCAGTACTTC
. . TRBJ2-3 TRBV28 CASSIVEPDTQYF TGTGCCAGCAGTATAGTGGAGCCAGATACGCAGTATTTT
. . TRBJ1-1 TRBV2 CASSVLQNEAFF TGTGCCAGCAGTGTTTTGCAAAATGAAGCTTTCTTT
once TRBD1 TRBJ2-3 TRBV6-5 CASGDRGLTDTQYF TGTGCCAGCGGCGACAGGGGCCTCACAGATACGCAGTATTTT
. . TRBJ2-1 TRBV15 CATSSRDLQRVSSYNEQFF TGTGCCACCAGCAGCAGGGACTTGCAAAGGGTCTCCTCCTACAATGAGCAGTTCTTC
. . TRBJ2-3 TRBV27 CASSLSQPSISTQYF TGTGCCAGCAGTTTAAGCCAACCCTCAATAAGTACGCAGTATTTT
once TRBD1 TRBJ1-4 TRBV29-1 CSVTARQGGSEKLFF TGCAGCGTGACAGCCCGACAGGGAGGGAGTGAAAAACTGTTTTTT
. TRBD2 TRBJ2-5 TRBV27 CASSLFWPIAGGYEGDVETQYF TGTGCCAGCAGTTTATTTTGGCCAATAGCGGGAGGGTATGAGGGAGATGTGGAGACCCAGTACTTC
. . TRBJ2-1 TRBV7-9 CASSLETVALEQFF TGTGCCAGCAGCTTAGAAACCGTGGCCTTAGAGCAGTTCTTC
. TRBD1 TRBJ2-7 TRBV6-5 CASSYSNRGYEQYF TGTGCCAGCAGTTACTCAAACAGGGGCTACGAGCAGTACTTC
. . TRBJ2-7 TRBV21-1 CARLGGGQRFYEQYF TGTGCCAGGTTGGGAGGGGGACAGCGGTTTTACGAGCAGTACTTC
. . TRBJ2-3 TRBV15 CATSRDGYSDTQYF TGTGCCACCAGCAGAGATGGATACTCAGATACGCAGTATTTT